What follows describes a single TCR beta chain. This sample was taken from a study of synovial regulatory T cells in juvenile arthritis. Sequencing used immunoSEQ multiplex PCR; TCRdb keeps in-frame clones, though not all of them. The sample table includes some 10,000 clones. The CDR3 length is 14 residues. No DNA is listed. The germline V gene encodes CDR1 SGDLS and CDR2 YYNGEE. V is TRBV9 and J is TRBJ2-3; TCRdb indicates TRBD2, and absent DNA this call remains unverified. The specimen sequenced was Treg cells from blood. Subset: remaining (HLA-DR-negative) circulating blood Treg cells. The TCR was taken from a donor younger than 30 with juvenile idiopathic arthritis. This CDR3 reads CASSVGLAVDTQYF.